These T cell receptor beta chains were read from a single sample in a study of shared clonotypes between healthy human individuals. Generated by immunoSEQ multiplex PCR, the TCRdb table keeps only in-frame clones and is missing some. The table shows approximately 640,000 clones, with about 78% occurring only once. Input material: memory CD4+ T cells sorted from blood. These receptors were collected from a young woman in good health. CDR3s include the opening cysteine and the closing phenylalanine or tryptophan. The D gene is left open where the match is weak.

d_call	v_call	cdr3_length	j_call	cdr3_aa
TRBD2	TRBV5-1	16	TRBJ2-3	CASSIRSGRLADTQYF
-	TRBV28	17	TRBJ1-4	CASSPPPGVATNEKLFF
-	TRBV7-8	15	TRBJ1-2	CASSLRGSEFYGYTF
-	TRBV6-6	14	TRBJ2-1	CASSYGRGVNEQFF
-	TRBV9	14	TRBJ1-2	CASSVQGVNYGYTF
-	TRBV11-2	15	TRBJ2-7	CASSSSLVSLYEQYF
-	TRBV18	15	TRBJ2-7	CASSPPAGGSYEQYF
TRBD1	TRBV6-1	15	TRBJ2-7	CASSAGQGARNEQYF
-	TRBV21-1	16	TRBJ2-3	CASSNLSERSTDTQYF
TRBD1	TRBV23-1	15	TRBJ2-4	CASTPQGQVRAIQYF
-	TRBV20-1	11	TRBJ2-7	CSAQGSYEQYF
TRBD2	TRBV25-1	18	TRBJ2-2	CASSDARTSGSNTGELFF
-	TRBV11-2	14	TRBJ2-4	CASSLTPNGRIQYF
TRBD2	TRBV10-3	14	TRBJ2-7	CAISESGTSNEQYF
-	TRBV6-4	10	TRBJ2-5	CAVPMGTQYF
-	TRBV4-1	15	TRBJ1-4	CASSQERGSNEKLFF
TRBD1	TRBV18	15	TRBJ1-5	CASSPSSGTDQPQHF
-	TRBV18	13	TRBJ1-5	CASQTGRNQPQHF
TRBD1	TRBV11-3	13	TRBJ2-1	CASSLGGGTGLFF
-	TRBV5-1	17	TRBJ2-2	CASSAKAGFGNTGELFF
-	TRBV5-1	13	TRBJ2-7	CASSLRQSYEQYF
TRBD1	TRBV6-5	15	TRBJ1-3	CASSPDRVSGNTIYF
TRBD1	TRBV18	13	TRBJ1-4	CASSPDRDEKLFF
-	TRBV10-2	14	TRBJ2-2	CATRRQESTGELFF
-	TRBV7-2	15	TRBJ1-5	CASSLKASSNQPQHF
-	TRBV7-9	14	TRBJ2-1	CASSFSGAYNEQFF
-	TRBV30	14	TRBJ1-1	CAWSVRGVRTEAFF
-	TRBV7-8	13	TRBJ2-1	CASSLDRAREQFF
TRBD1	TRBV2	16	TRBJ2-2	CASRVRTGGSGGELFF
-	TRBV2	16	TRBJ2-7	CASSEPNSPLVYEQYF
-	TRBV27	16	TRBJ2-7	CASSTQGKGGSGEQYF
-	TRBV7-3	16	TRBJ2-3	CASSLLSGPNTNTQYF
TRBD2	TRBV13	16	TRBJ2-3	CASSFPRTRGTDTQYF